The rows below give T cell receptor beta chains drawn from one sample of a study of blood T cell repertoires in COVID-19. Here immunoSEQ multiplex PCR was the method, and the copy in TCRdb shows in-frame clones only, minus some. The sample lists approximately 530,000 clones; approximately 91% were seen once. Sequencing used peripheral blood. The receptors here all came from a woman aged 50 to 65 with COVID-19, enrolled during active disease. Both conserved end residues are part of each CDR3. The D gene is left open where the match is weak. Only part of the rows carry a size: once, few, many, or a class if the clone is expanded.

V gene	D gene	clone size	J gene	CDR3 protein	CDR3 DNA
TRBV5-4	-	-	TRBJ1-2	CASSITGGSNYGYTF	TGTGCCAGCAGCATAACAGGCGGTTCTAACTATGGCTACACCTTC
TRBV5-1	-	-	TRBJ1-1	CASSLLQDNTEAFF	TGCGCCAGCAGCTTGCTACAGGATAACACTGAAGCTTTCTTT
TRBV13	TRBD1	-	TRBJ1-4	CASSFYGRSGGQEKLFF	TGTGCCAGCAGCTTTTATGGTCGTTCCGGGGGACAGGAAAAACTGTTTTTT
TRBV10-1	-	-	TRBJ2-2	CASSEDGAGELFF	TGCGCCAGCAGTGAGGACGGGGCCGGGGAGCTGTTTTTT
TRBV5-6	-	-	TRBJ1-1	CASSRGTQNTEAFF	TGTGCCAGCAGCCGCGGAACCCAAAACACTGAAGCTTTCTTT
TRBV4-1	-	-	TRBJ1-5	CASSQGAGAGQPQHF	TGCGCCAGCAGCCAAGGAGCAGGGGCGGGTCAGCCCCAGCATTTT
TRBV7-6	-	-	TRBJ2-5	CASSSRYRTETQYF	TGTGCCAGCAGCTCGAGGTATCGTACGGAGACCCAGTACTTC
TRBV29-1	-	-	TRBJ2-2	CSVIRTGDTGELFF	TGCAGCGTCATCCGGACTGGGGACACCGGGGAGCTGTTTTTT
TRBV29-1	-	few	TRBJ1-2	CSVARGLANYGYTF	TGCAGCGTTGCCAGGGGCCTGGCAAACTATGGCTACACCTTC
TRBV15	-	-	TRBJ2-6	CATSRDVSGANVLTF	TGTGCCACCAGCAGAGATGTGTCAGGGGCCAACGTCCTGACTTTC
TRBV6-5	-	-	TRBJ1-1	CASSVPGPRAFF	TGTGCCAGCAGCGTCCCTGGGCCAAGAGCTTTCTTT
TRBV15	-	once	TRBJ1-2	CATSISYRDYGYTF	TGTGCCACCAGCATATCCTACAGGGACTATGGCTACACCTTC
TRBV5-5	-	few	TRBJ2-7	CASSLDSFYEQYF	TGTGCCAGCAGCTTGGACAGCTTTTACGAGCAGTACTTC
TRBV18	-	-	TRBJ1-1	CASSTRMNTEAFF	TGTGCCAGCTCCACCAGAATGAACACTGAAGCTTTCTTT
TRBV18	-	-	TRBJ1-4	CASSSTGTNEKLFF	TGTGCCAGCTCATCGACGGGAACTAATGAAAAACTGTTTTTT
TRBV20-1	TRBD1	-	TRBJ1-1	CSASLGDRAFF	TGCAGTGCCTCGTTAGGGGACAGAGCTTTCTTT
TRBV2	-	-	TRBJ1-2	CATAAGGYGYTF	TGTGCCACCGCGGCGGGGGGCTATGGCTACACCTTC
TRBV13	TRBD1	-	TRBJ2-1	CASSQTSTGAGEQFF	TGTGCCAGCAGCCAAACCTCTACAGGGGCCGGTGAGCAGTTCTTC
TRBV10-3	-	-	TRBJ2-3	CAISESRDTQYF	TGTGCCATCAGTGAGTCGAGGGATACGCAGTATTTT
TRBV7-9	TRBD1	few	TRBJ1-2	CASSPVTGNYGYTF	TGTGCCAGCAGCCCTGTGACAGGGAACTATGGCTACACCTTC
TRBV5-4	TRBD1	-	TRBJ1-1	CASRDTDRGRILMNTEAFF	TGTGCCAGCAGGGATACGGACAGGGGAAGAATACTCATGAACACTGAAGCTTTCTTT
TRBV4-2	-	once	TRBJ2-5	CASSQAGRQFGGETQYF	TGTGCCAGCAGCCAAGCCGGCAGGCAGTTCGGAGGAGAGACCCAGTACTTC
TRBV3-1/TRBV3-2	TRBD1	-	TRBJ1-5	CASSQGQGIQPQHF	TGTGCCAGCAGCCAGGGACAGGGGATCCAGCCCCAGCATTTT
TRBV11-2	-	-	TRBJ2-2	CASSLGAGRNTGELFF	TGTGCCAGCAGCTTAGGGGCGGGCCGAAACACCGGGGAGCTGTTTTTT
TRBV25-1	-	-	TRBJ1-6	CASSDRDTDSPLHF	TGTGCCAGCAGTGACCGGGACACAGATTCACCCCTCCACTTT
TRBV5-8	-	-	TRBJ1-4	CAYGGGVNEKLFF	TGTGCCTACGGGGGTGGAGTTAATGAAAAACTGTTTTTT
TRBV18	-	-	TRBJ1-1	CASSPGQTNTEAFF	TGTGCCAGCTCACCCGGACAGACGAACACTGAAGCTTTCTTT
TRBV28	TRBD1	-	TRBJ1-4	CASSFWGVQGADEKLFF	TGTGCCAGCAGTTTTTGGGGGGTACAGGGGGCGGATGAAAAACTGTTTTTT
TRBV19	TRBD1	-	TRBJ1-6	CASSTHDRGMSSYNSPLHF	TGTGCCAGTAGTACCCACGACAGGGGAATGAGCTCCTATAATTCACCCCTCCACTTT
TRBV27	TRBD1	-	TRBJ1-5	CASSSYYRGKSNQPQHF	TGTGCCAGCAGTTCATACTACAGGGGGAAAAGCAATCAGCCCCAGCATTTT
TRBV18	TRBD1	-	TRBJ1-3	CASSPLGGTLSGNTIYF	TGTGCCAGCTCACCTCTAGGGGGCACACTCTCTGGAAACACCATATATTTT
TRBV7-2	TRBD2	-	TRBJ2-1	CASSSPSGGYNEQFF	TGTGCCAGCAGCTCCCCTAGCGGGGGGTACAATGAGCAGTTCTTC
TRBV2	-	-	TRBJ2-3	CASSVRADTQYF	TGTGCCAGCAGTGTTAGAGCAGATACGCAGTATTTT
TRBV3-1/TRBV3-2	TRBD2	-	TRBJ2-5	CASTGAGGAGTQYF	TGTGCCAGCACTGGAGCGGGGGGTGCCGGGACCCAGTACTTC
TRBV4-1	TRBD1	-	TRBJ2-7	CASSQARTGEGEQYF	TGCGCCAGCAGCCAAGCCAGGACAGGGGAGGGGGAGCAGTACTTC
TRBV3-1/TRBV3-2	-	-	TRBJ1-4	CASSRHLGAGDNEKLFF	TGTGCCAGCAGCCGACACCTAGGGGCAGGGGATAATGAAAAACTGTTTTTT
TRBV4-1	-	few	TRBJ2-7	CASSPFAGASHEQYF	TGCGCCAGCAGCCCATTTGCGGGGGCCTCCCACGAGCAGTACTTC
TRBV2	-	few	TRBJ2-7	CASRIADEQYF	TGTGCCAGCAGGATAGCCGACGAGCAGTACTTC
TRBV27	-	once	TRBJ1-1	CASSLSRRGNTEAFF	TGTGCCAGCAGTTTGTCCCGGAGGGGGAACACTGAAGCTTTCTTT
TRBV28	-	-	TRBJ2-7	CASSFQSYEQYF	TGTGCCAGCAGTTTTCAGTCGTACGAGCAGTACTTC
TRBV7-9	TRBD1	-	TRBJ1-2	CASSLPGGAYGYTF	TGTGCCAGCAGCTTGCCAGGGGGAGCTTATGGCTACACCTTC
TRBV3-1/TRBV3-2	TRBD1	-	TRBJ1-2	CASSQRGLGYTF	TGTGCCAGCAGCCAAAGGGGGCTGGGCTACACCTTC
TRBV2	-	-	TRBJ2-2	CASYKERGNTGELFF	TGTGCCAGCTATAAAGAGAGAGGGAACACCGGGGAGCTGTTTTTT
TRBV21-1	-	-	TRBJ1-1	CASSPGPPGGAGNTEAFF	TGTGCCAGCAGCCCCGGCCCACCAGGGGGCGCGGGGAACACTGAAGCTTTCTTT
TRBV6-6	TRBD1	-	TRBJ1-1	CASSPRGPLGAFF	TGTGCCAGCAGCCCCAGGGGGCCGCTGGGGGCTTTCTTT
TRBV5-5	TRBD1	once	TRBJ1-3	CASSYGTVSGNTIYF	TGTGCCAGCAGCTACGGGACAGTCTCTGGAAACACCATATATTTT
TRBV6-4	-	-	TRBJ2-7	CASPVGVYEQYF	TGTGCCAGCCCCGTTGGAGTTTACGAGCAGTACTTC
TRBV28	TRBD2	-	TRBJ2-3	CASSSLGLAGDTQYF	TGTGCCAGCAGTTCCCTTGGACTAGCCGGAGATACGCAGTATTTT
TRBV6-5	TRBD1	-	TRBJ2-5	CASERDRTQETQYF	TGTGCCAGCGAACGGGACAGGACTCAAGAGACCCAGTACTTC
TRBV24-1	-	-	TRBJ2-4	CATSDEVEVQYF	TGTGCCACCAGTGATGAAGTCGAGGTTCAGTACTTC
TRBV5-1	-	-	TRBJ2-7	CASSFGGGRYEQYF	TGCGCCAGCAGCTTCGGAGGGGGCAGGTACGAGCAGTACTTC